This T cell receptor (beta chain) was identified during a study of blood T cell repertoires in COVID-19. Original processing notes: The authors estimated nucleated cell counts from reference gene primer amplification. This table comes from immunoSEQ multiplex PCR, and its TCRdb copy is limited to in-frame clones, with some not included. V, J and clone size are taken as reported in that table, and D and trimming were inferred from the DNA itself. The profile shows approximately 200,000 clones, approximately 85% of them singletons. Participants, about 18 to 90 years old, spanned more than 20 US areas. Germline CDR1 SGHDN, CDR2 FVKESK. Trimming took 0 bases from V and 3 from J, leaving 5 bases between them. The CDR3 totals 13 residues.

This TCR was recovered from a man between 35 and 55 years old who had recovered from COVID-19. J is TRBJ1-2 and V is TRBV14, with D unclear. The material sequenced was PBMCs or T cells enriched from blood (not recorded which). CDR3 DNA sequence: TGTGCCAGCAGCCAAGACCCGTACTATGGCTACACCTTC. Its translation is CASSQDPYYGYTF.